This TCR beta chain originates from a study of spatial heterogeneity in lung cancer. This clonotype is medium-sized. Indicated time point: sample taken at primary tumor resection. The sequenced material consisted of unsorted whole RNA from tumor, nontumor lung or frozen PBMC. CDR3 length equals 12 residues. From germline, CDR1 is SNHLY and CDR2 FYNNEI. V lost 6 bases to trimming and J lost 7 bases, with 9 bases between them. TCRdb ran MiXCR on the 5' RACE reads and lists one entry per CDR3 protein. The sample shows about 3,700 distinct CDR3 sequences, around 7.7% of them seen only once. The V call is TRBV2, the J call TRBJ1-4; no clear D. Material: normal lung tissue next to the tumor, obtained at surgery. This TCR was recovered from a male donor with early-stage non-small cell lung cancer. CDR3 sequence reads: CASRRSAEKLFF. DNA of the CDR3: TGTGCCAGCAGACGATCCGCTGAAAAACTGTTTTTT.